Below are 2 T cell receptor beta chains sequenced from a single sample in a study of cytomegalovirus exposure and HLA in healthy donors. Primers included in the PCR were 60 Vbeta and 13 Jbeta primers. This table comes from immunoSEQ multiplex PCR, and its TCRdb copy is limited to in-frame clones, with some not included. Found here are 120,000 to 150,000 clones, around 67% of them singletons; the top ten hold around 1.6%. Sequencing was carried out using PBMCs. The source is a woman between 18 and 29 years old in good health and CMV-seronegative.

The chain employs TRBV28 and TRBJ2-1; TRBD2 might be the D (5 bases). Trimming left V 7 bases short and J 0 bases short, with 16 bases between. The CDR3 sequence is 16 residues long. Looked up from germline, CDR1 is MDHEN and CDR2 is SYDVKM. CDR3 DNA: TGTGCCAGCAAGGGAAGTTTTGGGAGCTCCTACAATGAGCAGTTCTTC. Its protein is CASKGSFGSSYNEQFF.

The J gene is TRBJ2-1, the V gene TRBV9; 8 nucleotides match TRBD2. CDR3 length equals 13 residues. V trimming: 9 bases; J trimming: 10 bases; junction bases outside the gene matches: 12. Germline CDR1 SGDLS, CDR2 YYNGEE. The CDR3 protein is CATTGVAGLEQFF. Written as DNA, the CDR3 is TGTGCCACTACCGGGGTAGCGGGGCTCGAGCAGTTCTTC.